Listed below are T cell receptor beta chains from one sample, sequenced in a study of cytotoxic CD8 clonotypes in ibrutinib-treated CLL. The data were produced by immunoSEQ multiplex PCR, yet TCRdb's version contains in-frame clones alone and is incomplete. The sample carries about 50,000 clones, 54% recorded once. Sequences were derived from PBMCs, sampled at disease progression, from a patient treated with ibrutinib. These receptors were obtained from a human donor with chronic lymphocytic leukemia. Both conserved end residues are part of each CDR3. D genes are given only for firm matches. Expanded clones get a size class; other rows say once, few or many, or leave the size out.

abundance,d_gene,v_gene,j_gene,CDR3aa,CDR3nt
.,TRBD2,TRBV19,TRBJ2-7,CASSATVDLAGTQYF,TGTGCCAGTAGTGCCACCGTGGATCTAGCGGGTACCCAGTACTTC
.,TRBD1,TRBV18,TRBJ1-5,CASSPGTASTDSNQPQHF,TGTGCCAGCTCACCGGGGACAGCGTCCACGGATAGCAATCAGCCCCAGCATTTT
.,.,TRBV19,TRBJ1-3,CASTLKGAGNTIYF,TGTGCCAGTACCCTCAAGGGGGCTGGAAACACCATATATTTT
.,TRBD1,TRBV6-6,TRBJ1-6,CASRQGDRGLNSPLHF,TGTGCCAGCAGACAAGGGGACAGGGGCCTTAATTCACCCCTCCACTTT
.,.,TRBV4-1,TRBJ2-5,CASSQAGRYQETQYF,TGCGCCAGCAGCCAAGCTGGCAGGTACCAAGAGACCCAGTACTTC
.,.,TRBV5-4,TRBJ1-3,CASSLAPSASGNTIYF,TGTGCCAGCAGCTTGGCCCCCTCTGCCTCTGGAAACACCATATATTTT
.,.,TRBV18,TRBJ2-6,CASSPLLQGFGANVLTF,TGTGCCAGCTCACCACTGCTACAGGGTTTCGGGGCCAACGTCCTGACTTTC
.,.,TRBV5-1,TRBJ2-1,CASSFGDSYNEQFF,TGCGCCAGCAGCTTTGGAGACTCCTACAATGAGCAGTTCTTC
.,TRBD2,TRBV6-6,TRBJ2-5,CASGGLASGGVETQYF,TGTGCCAGCGGTGGGCTAGCGTCGGGGGGAGTAGAGACCCAGTACTTC
.,TRBD2,TRBV5-1,TRBJ2-7,CASSYGLAGDGEQYF,TGCGCCAGCAGCTATGGACTAGCGGGAGACGGCGAGCAGTACTTC
.,TRBD2,TRBV25-1,TRBJ2-7,CASMGGYEQYF,TGTGCCAGCATGGGGGGGTACGAGCAGTACTTC
.,TRBD2,TRBV18,TRBJ2-1,CASSPLAGGPYNEQFF,TGTGCCAGCTCACCTTTGGCGGGAGGGCCCTACAATGAGCAGTTCTTC
once,TRBD2,TRBV9,TRBJ2-5,CASSPLGRAGGSQETQYF,TGTGCCAGCAGCCCACTCGGGAGAGCGGGAGGATCCCAAGAGACCCAGTACTTC
.,TRBD2,TRBV27,TRBJ2-1,CASSFLWGGPNEQFF,TGTGCCAGCAGTTTTTTGTGGGGGGGACCCAATGAGCAGTTCTTC